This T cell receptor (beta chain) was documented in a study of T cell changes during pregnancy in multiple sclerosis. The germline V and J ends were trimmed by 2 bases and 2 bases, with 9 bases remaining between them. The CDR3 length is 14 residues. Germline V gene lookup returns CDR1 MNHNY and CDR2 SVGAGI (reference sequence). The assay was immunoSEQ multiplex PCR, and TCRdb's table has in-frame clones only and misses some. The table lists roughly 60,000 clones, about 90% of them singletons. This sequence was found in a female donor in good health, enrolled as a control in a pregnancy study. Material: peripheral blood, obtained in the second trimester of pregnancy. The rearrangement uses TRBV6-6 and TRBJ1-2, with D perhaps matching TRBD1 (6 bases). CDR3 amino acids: CASSYGGANYGYTF. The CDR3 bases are TGTGCCAGCAGTTACGGGGGGGCAAACTATGGCTACACCTTC.